The clone carrying this T cell receptor (beta chain) was recorded once. Its target is unknown. In the PCR, 60 Vbeta and 13 Jbeta primers were used. The method was immunoSEQ multiplex PCR; TCRdb's version includes in-frame clones alone and lacks a portion of them. The top ten hold more than 4.5% of the sample, which has 100,000 to 150,000 clones, around 67% seen once. The data were obtained in a study of cytomegalovirus exposure and HLA in healthy donors. Across the whole study: Unique TCRs numbering some 93 million, obtained from HLA-typed donors, made up an early data release.

Study-level points and caveats: Productive status was seen about 87% or about 30% of the time for most TCR beta V segments in an earlier analysis.

This clonotype was obtained from a man aged 60 to 69 in good health and CMV-seropositive. The sequenced sample consisted of PBMCs.

For the CDR3, the DNA is TGCGCCAGCAGTGAAAAGGGGGTAGAGGGAGATACGCAGTATTTT. It specifies CASSEKGVEGDTQYF. This chain joins TRBV10-1 and TRBJ2-3; TRBD1 is a possible D gene (6 bases). CDR1 and CDR2 from the germline V gene are WNHNN and SYGVQD (reference sequence). The CDR3 sequence is 15 residues long. Deletions cut 3 bases from V and 5 bases from J, with 15 bases between.